This T cell receptor (beta chain) was found in a study of CD8 T cells in Susac syndrome. From blood CD8+ and CD4+ T cells, TCR beta sequences were generated. The multiple sclerosis controls consisted of treatment-naive patients with relapsing-remitting disease, either stable or active. With random hexamers, roughly 0.45 to 1 ug RNA was reverse transcribed. The authors amplified TCR beta CDR3 across 54 Vbeta and 13 Jbeta using immunoSEQ multiplex PCR. TCRdb used MiXCR to reprocess the immunoSEQ multiplex PCR reads, holding one entry per CDR3 protein. The profile shows around 270,000 distinct CDR3 sequences, 85% of them singletons. Material: CD8+ T cells from PBMCs. The sequence was obtained from a human donor with multiple sclerosis.

The CDR3 reads CSVEERVGQPQHF. CDR3 nucleotide sequence: TGCAGCGTCGAGGAAAGGGTGGGTCAGCCCCAGCATTTT. The chain links TRBV29-1 to TRBJ1-5; D not certain. Germline CDR1 and CDR2: SQVTM and ANQGSEA. V lost 6 bases and J 6 bases, leaving 15 bases between the germline ends. This CDR3 region has 13 residues.